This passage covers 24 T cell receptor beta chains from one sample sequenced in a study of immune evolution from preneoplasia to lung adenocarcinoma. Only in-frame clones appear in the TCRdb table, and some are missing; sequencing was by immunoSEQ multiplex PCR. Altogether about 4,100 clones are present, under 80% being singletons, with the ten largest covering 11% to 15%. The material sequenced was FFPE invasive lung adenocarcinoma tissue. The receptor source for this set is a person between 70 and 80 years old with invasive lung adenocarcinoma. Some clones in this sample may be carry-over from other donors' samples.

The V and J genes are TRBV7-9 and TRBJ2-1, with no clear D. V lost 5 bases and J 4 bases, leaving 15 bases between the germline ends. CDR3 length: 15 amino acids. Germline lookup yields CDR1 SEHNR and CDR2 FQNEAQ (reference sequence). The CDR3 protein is CASSPPIADYNEQFF. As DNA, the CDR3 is TGTGCCAGCAGCCCCCCTATCGCGGATTACAATGAGCAGTTCTTC.

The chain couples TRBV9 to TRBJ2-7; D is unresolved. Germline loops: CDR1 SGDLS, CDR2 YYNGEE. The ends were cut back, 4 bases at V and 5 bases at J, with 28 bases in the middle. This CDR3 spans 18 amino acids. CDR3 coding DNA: TGTGCCAGCAGCCCTGGACGTCCAGGCGCCCATTCGGTACACGAGCAGTACTTC. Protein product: CASSPGRPGAHSVHEQYF.

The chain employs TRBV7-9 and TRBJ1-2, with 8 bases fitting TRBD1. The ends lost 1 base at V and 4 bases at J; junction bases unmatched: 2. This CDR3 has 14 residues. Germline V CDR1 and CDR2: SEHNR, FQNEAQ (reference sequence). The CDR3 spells CASSLGQGLYGYTF. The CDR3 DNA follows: TGTGCCAGCAGCTTAGGACAGGGGCTCTATGGCTACACCTTC.

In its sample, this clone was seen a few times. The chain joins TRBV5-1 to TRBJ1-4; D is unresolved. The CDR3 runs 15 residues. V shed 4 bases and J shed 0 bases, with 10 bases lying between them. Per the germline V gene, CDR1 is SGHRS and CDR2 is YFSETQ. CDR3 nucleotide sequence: TGCGCCAGCAGCACCTCTGGTGCAACTAATGAAAAACTGTTTTTT. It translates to CASSTSGATNEKLFF.

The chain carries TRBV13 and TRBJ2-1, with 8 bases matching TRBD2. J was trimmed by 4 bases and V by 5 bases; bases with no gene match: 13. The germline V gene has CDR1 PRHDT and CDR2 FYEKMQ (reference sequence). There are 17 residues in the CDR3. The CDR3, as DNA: TGTGCCAGCAGCGCCCGGGGGGGGCTAGCGGGTTACAATGAGCAGTTCTTC. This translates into CASSARGGLAGYNEQFF.

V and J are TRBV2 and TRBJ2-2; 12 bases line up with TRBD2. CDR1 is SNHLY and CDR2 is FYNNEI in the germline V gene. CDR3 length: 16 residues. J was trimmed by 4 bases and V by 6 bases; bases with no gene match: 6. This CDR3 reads CASSILAGGGTGELFF. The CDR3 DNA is TGTGCCAGCAGCATCCTAGCGGGAGGGGGCACCGGGGAGCTGTTTTTT.

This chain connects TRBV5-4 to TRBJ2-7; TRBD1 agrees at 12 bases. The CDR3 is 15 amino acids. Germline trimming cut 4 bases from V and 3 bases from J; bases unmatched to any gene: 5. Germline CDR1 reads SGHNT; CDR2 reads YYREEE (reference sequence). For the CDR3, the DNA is TGTGCCAGCAGCCCGGGACAGGGGGCGGGCTACGAGCAGTACTTC. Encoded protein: CASSPGQGAGYEQYF.

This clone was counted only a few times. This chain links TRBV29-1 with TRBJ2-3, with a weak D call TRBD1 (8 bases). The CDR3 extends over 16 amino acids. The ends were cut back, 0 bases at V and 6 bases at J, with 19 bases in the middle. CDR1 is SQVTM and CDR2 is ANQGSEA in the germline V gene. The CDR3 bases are TGCAGCGTTGAAGATCAGGGGGCGGGAGCTCTGGATACGCAGTATTTT. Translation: CSVEDQGAGALDTQYF.

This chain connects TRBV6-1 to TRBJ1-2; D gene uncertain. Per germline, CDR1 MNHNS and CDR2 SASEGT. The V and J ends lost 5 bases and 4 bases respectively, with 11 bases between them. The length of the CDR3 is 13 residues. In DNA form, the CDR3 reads TGTGCCAGCAGTCAGGAGTTTATCTATGGCTACACCTTC. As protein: CASSQEFIYGYTF.

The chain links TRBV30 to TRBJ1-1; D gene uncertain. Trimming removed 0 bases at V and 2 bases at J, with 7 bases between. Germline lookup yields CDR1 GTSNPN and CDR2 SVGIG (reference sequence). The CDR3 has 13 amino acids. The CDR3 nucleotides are TGTGCCTGGAGTGTGGGCCCTAACACTGAAGCTTTCTTT. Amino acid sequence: CAWSVGPNTEAFF.

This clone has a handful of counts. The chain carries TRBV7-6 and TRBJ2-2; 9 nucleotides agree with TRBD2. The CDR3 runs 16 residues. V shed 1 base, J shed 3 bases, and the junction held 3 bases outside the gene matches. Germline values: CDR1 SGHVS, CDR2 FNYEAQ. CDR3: CASSLEAGGYTGELFF. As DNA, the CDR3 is TGTGCCAGCAGCTTAGAGGCGGGAGGGTACACCGGGGAGCTGTTTTTT.

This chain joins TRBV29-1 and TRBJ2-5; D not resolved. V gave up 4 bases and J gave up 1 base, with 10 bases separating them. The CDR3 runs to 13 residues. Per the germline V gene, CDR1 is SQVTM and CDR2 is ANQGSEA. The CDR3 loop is CSVASFRQETQYF. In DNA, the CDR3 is TGCAGCGTTGCTAGTTTCCGCCAAGAGACCCAGTACTTC. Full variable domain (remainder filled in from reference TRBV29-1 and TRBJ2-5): SAVISQKPSRDICQRGTSLTIQCQVDSQVTMMFWYRQQPGQSLTLIATANQGSEATYESGFVIDKFPISRPNLTFSTLTVSNMSPEDSSIYLCSVASFRQETQYFGPGTRLLVL.

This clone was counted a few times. CDR3 loop: CASSKVRLGGAGELFF. The CDR3 DNA reads as TGTGCCAGCAGCAAAGTCAGGCTAGGAGGGGCCGGGGAGCTGTTTTTT. This rearrangement joins TRBV21-1 to TRBJ2-2; the table gives TRBD2 as D, unverified against the DNA. TRBV21-1 corresponds to a pseudogene. CDR3 length: 16 amino acids.

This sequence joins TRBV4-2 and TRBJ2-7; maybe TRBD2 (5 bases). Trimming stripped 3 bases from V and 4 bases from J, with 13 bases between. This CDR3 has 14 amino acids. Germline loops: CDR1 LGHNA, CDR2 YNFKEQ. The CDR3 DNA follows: TGTGCCAGCAGCCATGCACTAGAGGGATACGAGCAGTACTTC. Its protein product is CASSHALEGYEQYF.

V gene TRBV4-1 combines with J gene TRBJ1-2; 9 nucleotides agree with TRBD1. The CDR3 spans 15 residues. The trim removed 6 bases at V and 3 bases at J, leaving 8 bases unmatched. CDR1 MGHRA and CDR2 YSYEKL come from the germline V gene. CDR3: CASSLRDRDDYGYTF. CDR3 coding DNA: TGCGCCAGCAGTCTCCGGGACAGGGATGACTATGGCTACACCTTC.

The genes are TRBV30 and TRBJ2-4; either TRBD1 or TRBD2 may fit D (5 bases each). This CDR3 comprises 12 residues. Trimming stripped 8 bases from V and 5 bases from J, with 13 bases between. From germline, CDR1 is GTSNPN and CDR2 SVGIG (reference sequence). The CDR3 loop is CARIMGENIQYF. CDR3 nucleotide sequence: TGTGCCCGAATAATGGGGGAAAACATTCAGTACTTC.

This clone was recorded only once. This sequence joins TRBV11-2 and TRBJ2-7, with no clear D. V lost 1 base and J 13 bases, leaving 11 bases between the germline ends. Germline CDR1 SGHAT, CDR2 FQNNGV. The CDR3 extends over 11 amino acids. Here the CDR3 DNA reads TGTGCCAGCAGCTTAGGAGAACGGTCATACTTC. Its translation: CASSLGERSYF. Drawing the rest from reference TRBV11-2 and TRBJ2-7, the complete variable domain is EAGVAQSPRYKIIEKRQSVAFWCNPISGHATLYWYQQILGQGPKLLIQFQNNGVVDDSQLPKDRFSAERLKGVDSTLKIQPAKLEDSAVYLCASSLGERSYFGPGTRLTVT.

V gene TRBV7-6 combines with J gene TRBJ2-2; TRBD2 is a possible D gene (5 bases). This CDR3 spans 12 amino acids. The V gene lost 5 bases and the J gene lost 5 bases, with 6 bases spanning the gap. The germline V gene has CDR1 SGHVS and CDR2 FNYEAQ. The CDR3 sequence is CASSPGTGELFF. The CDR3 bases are TGTGCCAGCAGCCCGGGAACCGGGGAGCTGTTTTTT.

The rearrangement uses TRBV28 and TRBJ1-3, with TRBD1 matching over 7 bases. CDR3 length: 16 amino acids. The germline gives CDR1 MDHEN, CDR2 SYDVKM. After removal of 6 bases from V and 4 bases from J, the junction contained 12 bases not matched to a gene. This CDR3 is CASSSDGQDSGNTIYF. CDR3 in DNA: TGTGCCAGCAGCTCCGACGGACAGGACTCAGGAAACACCATATATTTT.

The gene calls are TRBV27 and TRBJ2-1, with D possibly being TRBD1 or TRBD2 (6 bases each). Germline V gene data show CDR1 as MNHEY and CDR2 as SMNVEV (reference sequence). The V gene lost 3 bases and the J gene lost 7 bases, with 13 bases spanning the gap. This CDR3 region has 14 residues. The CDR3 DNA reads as TGTGCCAGCAGTTTCTGGGGGGCTAAAAATGAGCAGTTCTTC. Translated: CASSFWGAKNEQFF.

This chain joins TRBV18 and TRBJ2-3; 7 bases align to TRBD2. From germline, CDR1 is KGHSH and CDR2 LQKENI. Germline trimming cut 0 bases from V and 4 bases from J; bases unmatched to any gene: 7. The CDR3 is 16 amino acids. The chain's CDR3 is CASSPPSGGRPDTQYF. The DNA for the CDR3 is TGTGCCAGCTCACCACCGAGTGGCGGGAGACCAGATACGCAGTATTTT. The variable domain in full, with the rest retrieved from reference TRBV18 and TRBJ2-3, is NAGVMQNPRHLVRRRGQEARLRCSPMKGHSHVYWYRQLPEEGLKFMVYLQKENIIDESGMPKERFSAEFPKEGPSILRIQQVVRGDSAAYFCASSPPSGGRPDTQYFGPGTRLTVL.

CDR3: CASSPTDEGLYGYTF. CDR3 coding DNA: TGTGCCAGCTCACCCACTGATGAGGGCCTTTATGGCTACACCTTC. V is TRBV18 and J is TRBJ1-2; D remains unclear. Germline V gene data show CDR1 as KGHSH and CDR2 as LQKENI. The CDR3 covers 15 residues. The V gene lost 3 bases and the J gene lost 5 bases, with 16 bases spanning the gap.

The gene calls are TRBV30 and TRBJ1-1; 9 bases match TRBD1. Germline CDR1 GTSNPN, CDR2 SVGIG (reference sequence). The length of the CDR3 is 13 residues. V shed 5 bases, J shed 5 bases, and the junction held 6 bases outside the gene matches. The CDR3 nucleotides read TGTGCCTGGGCCGGGACAGGGTGGACTGAAGCTTTCTTT. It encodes CAWAGTGWTEAFF.

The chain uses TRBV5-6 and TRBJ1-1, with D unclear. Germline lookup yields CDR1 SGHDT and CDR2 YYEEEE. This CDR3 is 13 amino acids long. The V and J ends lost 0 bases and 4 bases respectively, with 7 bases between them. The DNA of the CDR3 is TGTGCCAGCAGCTTGGTAGGGATCACTGAAGCTTTCTTT. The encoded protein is CASSLVGITEAFF.